The entry below gives a single TCR beta chain sequence along with its context. TCRdb reprocessed the 5' RACE reads with MiXCR, giving one entry per CDR3 protein. This table has about 100,000 distinct CDR3 sequences, 8.5% to 14% appearing once. The entry originates in a study of early T cells in non-severe SARS-CoV-2 infection. CDR3 size: 15 residues. Trimming cost V 5 bases and J 3 bases; bases outside gene matches: 7. Germline lookup yields CDR1 SGHTA and CDR2 FQGNSA. Sequencing used whole blood. V and J are TRBV7-2 and TRBJ2-3, with 8 nucleotides matching TRBD1. The clonotype was recovered from an adult who was a healthcare worker with PCR-confirmed SARS-CoV-2 infection or an uninfected control (not recorded which). The CDR3 DNA reads TGTGCCAGCAGCCGATGGACAGGGTCGACAGATACGCAGTATTTT. This sequence encodes CASSRWTGSTDTQYF.